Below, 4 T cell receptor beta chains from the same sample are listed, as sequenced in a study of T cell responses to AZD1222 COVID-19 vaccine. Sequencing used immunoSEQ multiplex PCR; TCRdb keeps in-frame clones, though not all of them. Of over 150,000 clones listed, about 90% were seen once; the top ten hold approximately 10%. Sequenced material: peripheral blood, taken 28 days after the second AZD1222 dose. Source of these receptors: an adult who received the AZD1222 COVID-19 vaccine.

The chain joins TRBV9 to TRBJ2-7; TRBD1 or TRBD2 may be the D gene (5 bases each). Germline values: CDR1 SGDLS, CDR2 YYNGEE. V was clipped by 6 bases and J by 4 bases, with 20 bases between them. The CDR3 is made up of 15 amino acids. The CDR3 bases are TGTGCCAGCACTTCAGGGTGGGACCCCCAATACGAGCAGTACTTC. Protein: CASTSGWDPQYEQYF.

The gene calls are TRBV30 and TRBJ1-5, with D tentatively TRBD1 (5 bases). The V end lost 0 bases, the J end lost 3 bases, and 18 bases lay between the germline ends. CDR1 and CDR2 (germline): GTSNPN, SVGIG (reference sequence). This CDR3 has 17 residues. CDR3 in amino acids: CAWSVGARERFNQPQHF. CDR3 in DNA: TGTGCCTGGAGTGTAGGGGCCCGGGAGCGATTCAATCAGCCCCAGCATTTT.

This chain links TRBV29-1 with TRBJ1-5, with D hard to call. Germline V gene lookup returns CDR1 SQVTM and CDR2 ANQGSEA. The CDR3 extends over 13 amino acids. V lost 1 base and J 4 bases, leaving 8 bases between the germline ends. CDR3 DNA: TGCAGCGTTGAAGGGGGTGCAAATCAGCCCCAGCATTTT. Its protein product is CSVEGGANQPQHF.

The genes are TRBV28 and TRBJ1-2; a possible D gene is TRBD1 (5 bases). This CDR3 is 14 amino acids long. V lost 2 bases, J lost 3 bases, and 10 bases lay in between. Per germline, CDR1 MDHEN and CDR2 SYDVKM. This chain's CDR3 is CASSLGQGDYGYTF. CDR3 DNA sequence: TGTGCCAGCAGTTTAGGGCAGGGTGACTATGGCTACACCTTC.